This TCR beta chain was retrieved from a study of blood T cell repertoires in COVID-19. Across the whole study: Spain, Italy and the United States supplied samples that represented acute and convalescent COVID-19. PBMCs, B-cell-depleted T cells, or T cells were the source of the cDNA or gDNA that made up the material.

The V gene lost 0 bases and the J gene lost 7 bases, with 14 bases spanning the gap. Germline V gene sequence: CDR1 SGHTS, CDR2 YDEGEE. This CDR3 region has 15 residues. In the original workflow: Amplifying reference gene primers gave estimates of nucleated cell counts. Produced via immunoSEQ multiplex PCR; TCRdb's table is partial and in-frame only. The V and J calls and clone size are taken from that table; D and trimming were inferred from the DNA. The profile shows 150,000 to 200,000 clones, around 81% of them singletons. This receptor was taken from a man between 60 and 70 years old with active or convalescent COVID-19. The J gene is TRBJ2-1, the V gene TRBV5-8; the D gene is possibly TRBD1 (6 bases). The sample consisted of peripheral blood. The CDR3: CASSLGSGDWNEQFF. In nucleotides, the CDR3 is TGTGCCAGCAGCTTGGGTTCAGGGGATTGGAATGAGCAGTTCTTC. The entire variable domain, with the rest obtained from reference TRBV5-8 and TRBJ2-1, is as follows: EAGVTQSPTHLIKTRGQQATLRCSPISGHTSVYWYQQALGLGLQFLLWYDEGEERNRGNFPPRFSGRQFPNYSSELNVNALELEDSALYLCASSLGSGDWNEQFFGPGTRLTVL.